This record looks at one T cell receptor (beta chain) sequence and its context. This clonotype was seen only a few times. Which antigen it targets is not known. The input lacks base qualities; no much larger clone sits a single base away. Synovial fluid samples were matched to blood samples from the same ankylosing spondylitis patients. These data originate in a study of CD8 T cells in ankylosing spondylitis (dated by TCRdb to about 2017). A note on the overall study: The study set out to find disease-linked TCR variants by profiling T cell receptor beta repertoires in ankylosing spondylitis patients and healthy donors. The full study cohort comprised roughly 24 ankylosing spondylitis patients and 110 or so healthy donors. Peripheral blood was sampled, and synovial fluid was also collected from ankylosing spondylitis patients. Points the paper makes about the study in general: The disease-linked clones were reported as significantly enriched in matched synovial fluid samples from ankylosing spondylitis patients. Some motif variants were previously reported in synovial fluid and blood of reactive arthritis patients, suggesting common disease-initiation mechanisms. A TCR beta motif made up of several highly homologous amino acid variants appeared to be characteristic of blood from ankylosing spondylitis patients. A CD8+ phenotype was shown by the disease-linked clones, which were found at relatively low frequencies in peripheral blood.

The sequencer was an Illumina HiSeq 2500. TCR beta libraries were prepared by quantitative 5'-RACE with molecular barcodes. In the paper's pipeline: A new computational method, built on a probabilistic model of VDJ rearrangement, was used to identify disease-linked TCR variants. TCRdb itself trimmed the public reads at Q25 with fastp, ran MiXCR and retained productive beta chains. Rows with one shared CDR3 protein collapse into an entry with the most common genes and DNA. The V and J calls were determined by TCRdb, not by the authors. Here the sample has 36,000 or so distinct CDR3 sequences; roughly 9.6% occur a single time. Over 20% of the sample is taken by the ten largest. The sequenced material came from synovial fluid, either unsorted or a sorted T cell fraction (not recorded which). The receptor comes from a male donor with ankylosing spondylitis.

The CDR3 loop reads CASSLVADTQYF. The nucleotide sequence reads TGCGCCAGCAGCTTGGTGGCAGATACGCAGTATTTT. The V and J segments used are TRBV5-1 and TRBJ2-3; the D gene assignment is ambiguous. Inclusive of the bounding cysteine and phenylalanine, the CDR3 is 12 residues long. Of all the DNA, just the CDR3 is kept, 36 bases in frame from base 1. As encoded in the germline V gene, CDR1 is SGHRS while CDR2 is YFSETQ. V loses 0 bases of germline sequence and J loses 4 bases, and the interval between the two ends is 3 bases.